The 10 T cell receptor beta chains presented below share a single source sample, sequenced in a study of radiation and T cells in renal cell carcinoma (TCRdb year 2020). The library was obtained by the immunoSEQ multiplex PCR assay. Here the immuneACCESS table is served through TCRdb, limited to in-frame sequences with V and J called. Missing clones are a known gap in these copies; in checked studies unresolved V genes cover under half, and the rest lacks a known reason. The sample records 150,000 or so clones, approximately 90% of which are singletons. The ten top clones hold 4.1% of the sample. Interpreted using the paper, the time point label stands for: baseline pretreatment blood. This specimen's treatment or condition label, interpreted: 15 Gy SBRT to primary tumor, nephrectomy 4 weeks later. The sample here was blood, taken from a patient whose treatment included radiotherapy and nephrectomy. These receptors originate from a woman between 65 and 79 years old with renal cell carcinoma.

The CDR3 region is CASSLGRGQGYTF. CDR3 sequence (DNA): TGTGCCAGCAGTTTGGGACGGGGTCAAGGCTACACCTTC. This chain links TRBV28 with TRBJ1-2; a possible D gene is TRBD1 (5 bases). CDR1 is MDHEN and CDR2 is SYDVKM in the germline V gene. This CDR3 spans 13 amino acids. V lost 3 bases and J 8 bases, leaving 13 bases between the germline ends.

The count of this clone is one. This chain uses TRBV6-6 with TRBJ2-7; no firm D call. The CDR3 covers 12 residues. Germline V gives CDR1 MNHNY, CDR2 SVGAGI (reference sequence). V lost 6 bases and J 5 bases, leaving 11 bases between the germline ends. In DNA form, the CDR3 reads TGTGCCAGCAGCCGAGGACCAAACGAGCAGTACTTC. Its translation is CASSRGPNEQYF.

The chain recombines TRBV21-1 with TRBJ1-5. TRBV21-1 is an annotated pseudogene. The CDR3 totals 16 residues. CDR3 region: CASSKARGGGGGPQHF. CDR3 DNA sequence: TGTGCCAGCAGCAAAGCGAGAGGTGGGGGAGGCGGCCCCCAGCATTTT.

V usage is TRBV7-9 and J usage is TRBJ2-2; D is unclear. This CDR3 has 15 residues. Germline V lookup: CDR1 SEHNR, CDR2 FQNEAQ (reference sequence). V was clipped by 3 bases and J by 2 bases, with 10 bases between them. The CDR3 DNA reads as TGTGCCAGCAGCTTTTATCAGCCAAACACCGGGGAGCTGTTTTTT. The encoded protein is CASSFYQPNTGELFF.

The rearrangement links TRBV28 to TRBJ2-1, with 14 nucleotides matching TRBD2. The V and J ends lost 6 bases and 5 bases, in that order; junction bases with no gene match: 3. This CDR3 is 15 amino acids long. The V gene's germline CDR1 is MDHEN and CDR2 SYDVKM. The CDR3 DNA is TGTGCCAGCAGCCAGGGACTAGCGGGGGACAATGAGCAGTTCTTC. Translation gives CASSQGLAGDNEQFF.

V usage is TRBV10-3 and J usage is TRBJ2-2; D possibly matches TRBD1 or TRBD2 (5 bases each). In germline, CDR1 is ENHRY, CDR2 SYGVKD. V shed 0 bases and J shed 5 bases, with 13 bases lying between them. The CDR3 has 16 residues. The chain's CDR3 is CAISESTFGGTGELFF. CDR3 nucleotides: TGTGCCATCAGTGAGTCGACCTTTGGGGGAACCGGGGAGCTGTTTTTT.

This chain uses TRBV10-3 with TRBJ1-5, with D possibly TRBD1 on 5 matching bases. This CDR3 has 15 residues. Trimming pared 0 bases from V and 4 bases from J, leaving 10 bases between. Looked up from germline, CDR1 is ENHRY and CDR2 is SYGVKD. The CDR3 loop is CAISESQTANQPQHF. The CDR3 DNA reads as TGTGCCATCAGTGAGTCCCAGACAGCGAATCAGCCCCAGCATTTT.

The V call is TRBV5-1, the J call TRBJ2-7; maybe TRBD1 (5 bases). V was shortened by 0 bases and J by 4 bases, with 17 bases between the two germline ends. Germline V gives CDR1 SGHRS, CDR2 YFSETQ. There are 16 residues in the CDR3. The CDR3, as DNA: TGCGCCAGCAGCTTGGATCTTGGGGCAGGGTCATACGAGCAGTACTTC. Translating it yields CASSLDLGAGSYEQYF.

The V gene is TRBV5-1, the J gene TRBJ1-5; tentative D call: TRBD1 (6 bases). The CDR3 has 15 amino acids. CDR1 is SGHRS and CDR2 is YFSETQ in the germline V gene. The V gene lost 4 bases and the J gene lost 2 bases, with 13 bases spanning the gap. The CDR3 loop reads CASSVGAGGNQPQHF. Here the CDR3 DNA reads TGCGCCAGCAGCGTAGGTGCAGGGGGCAATCAGCCCCAGCATTTT.

This chain connects TRBV11-2 to TRBJ2-7; D is unclear. This CDR3 contains 14 residues. The germline V gene encodes CDR1 SGHAT and CDR2 FQNNGV. Trimming pared 5 bases from V and 0 bases from J, leaving 11 bases between. CDR3 coding DNA: TGTGCCAGCAGCCAGGACGGCAGCTCCTACGAGCAGTACTTC. Translating gives CASSQDGSSYEQYF.